This T cell receptor beta chain was identified in a study of cytomegalovirus exposure and HLA in healthy donors. Note on this clone: Antigen unknown.

Study-wide results and limits: Rare TCR sequences dominated, though some public TCRs recurred in many donors.

V lost 3 bases, J lost 2 bases, and 0 bases lay in between. The CDR3 contains 10 residues. Germline CDR1 SGHRS, CDR2 YFSETQ. Clones were sequenced by immunoSEQ multiplex PCR, and TCRdb holds only the in-frame ones, with some missing. The data contain roughly 180,000 clones, about 89% of them singletons. The sample taken for sequencing was PBMCs. The chain combines TRBV5-1 with TRBJ2-7, with no clear D. This sequence was found in a man between 25 and 39 years old in good health and CMV-seropositive. CDR3 protein: CASSSYEQYF. DNA for the CDR3: TGCGCCAGCAGCTCCTACGAGCAGTACTTC. Variable domain in full (rest from reference TRBV5-1 and TRBJ2-7): KAGVTQTPRYLIKTRGQQVTLSCSPISGHRSVSWYQQTPGQGLQFLFEYFSETQRNKGNFPGRFSGRQFSNSRSEMNVSTLELGDSALYLCASSSYEQYFGPGTRLTVT.